The sequence of this T cell receptor (beta chain) was determined in a study of vaccination and CD4 T cells after COVID-19. Study in general: Convalescent persons amounted to six males plus four females, two of whom were Hispanic.

Cultured CD4+ T-cell DNA underwent Oncomine TCR Beta short-read sequencing. TCRdb re-called the PCR reads through MiXCR, storing one row per CDR3 protein. The sample consists of some 7,400 distinct CDR3 sequences, 45% to 50% of them appearing once. Noted treatment: roughly 11-day PBMC culture with coronavirus spike peptide pools or control peptides (ViraFEST assay). Points on this clonotype: Its antigen is unidentified.

Germline V gene sequence: CDR1 SGHTA, CDR2 FQGTGA. The V end lost 1 base, the J end lost 4 bases, and 18 bases lay between the germline ends. The CDR3 extends over 17 amino acids. The J gene is TRBJ2-3, the V gene TRBV7-3; D is undetermined. This TCR was recovered from a human donor who had recovered from COVID-19. Sequenced input: CD4+ T cells from blood, cultured in vitro. The CDR3: CASSLREGRRAPDTQYF. The CDR3 DNA sequence: TGTGCCAGCAGCTTAAGAGAAGGTCGTAGAGCCCCAGATACGCAGTATTTT.